This T cell receptor beta chain was retrieved from a study of OX40 agonist ivuxolimab in advanced cancers. Turning to the study itself: Cohort: around 79% men, mean age 60, aged roughly 20 to 79. Two cutaneous melanoma patients and one hepatocellular carcinoma patient, three in all, had partial responses.

Collection of blood occurred at baseline, at cycle 4 day 1, and at cycle 7 day 1. Broader study findings: Doses of 0.1 to 3.0 mg/kg were accompanied by clonal expansion of CD4+ and CD8+ blood T cells by week 6.

Profiled with immunoSEQ multiplex PCR; TCRdb holds only in-frame clones, not every one. The table includes 30,000 to 40,000 clones, 65% to 90% detected once. V was pared by 11 bases and J by 0 bases, with 6 bases of the junction left unmatched. Germline CDR1 and CDR2: MNHNS and SASEGT. The CDR3 contains 14 residues. With regard to this clone: Its antigen remains unidentified.

This material consisted of CD4+ or CD8+ T cells sorted from blood, taken in a trial of the OX40 agonist ivuxolimab. The chain combines TRBV6-1 with TRBJ1-2, with TRBD1 matching 10 bases. This clonotype was sampled from an adult with an advanced solid tumor such as melanoma, head and neck, liver or kidney cancer. CDR3 in DNA: TGTGCCGGCCTAGACAGGGGGCCTAACTATGGCTACACCTTC. Its translation is CAGLDRGPNYGYTF.